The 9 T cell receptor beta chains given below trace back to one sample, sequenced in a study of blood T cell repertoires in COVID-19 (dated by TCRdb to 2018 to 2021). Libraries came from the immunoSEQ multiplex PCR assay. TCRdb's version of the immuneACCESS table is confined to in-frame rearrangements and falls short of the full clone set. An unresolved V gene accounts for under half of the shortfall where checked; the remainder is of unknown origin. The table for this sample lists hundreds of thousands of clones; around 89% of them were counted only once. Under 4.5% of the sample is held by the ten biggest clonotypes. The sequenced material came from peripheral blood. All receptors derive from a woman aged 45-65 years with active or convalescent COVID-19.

The DNA of the CDR3 is TGCGCCAGCAGCCAAGTAAACAGGCCCCACTATGGCTACACCTTC. This gives the protein CASSQVNRPHYGYTF. This chain uses TRBV4-1 with TRBJ1-2; perhaps TRBD1 as D (5 bases). CDR3 size: 15 residues. Trimming took 1 base from V and 3 from J, leaving 12 bases between them. The germline CDR1 and CDR2 sequences are MGHRA and YSYEKL.

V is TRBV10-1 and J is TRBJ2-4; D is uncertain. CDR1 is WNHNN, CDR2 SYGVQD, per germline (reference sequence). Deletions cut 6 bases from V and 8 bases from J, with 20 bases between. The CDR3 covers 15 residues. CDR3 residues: CASSGPERVADIQYF. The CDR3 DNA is TGCGCCAGCAGCGGCCCTGAACGGGTTGCGGACATTCAGTACTTC.

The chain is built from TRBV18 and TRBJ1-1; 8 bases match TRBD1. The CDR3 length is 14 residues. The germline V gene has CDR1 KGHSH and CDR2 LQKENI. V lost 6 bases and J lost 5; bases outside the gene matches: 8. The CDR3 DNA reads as TGTGCCAGCTCGAGGGAGACAGGGGTGACTGAAGCTTTCTTT. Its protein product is CASSRETGVTEAFF.

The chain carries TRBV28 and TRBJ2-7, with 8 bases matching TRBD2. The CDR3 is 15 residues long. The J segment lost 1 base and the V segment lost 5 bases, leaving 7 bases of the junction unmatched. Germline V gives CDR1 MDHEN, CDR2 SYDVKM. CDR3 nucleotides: TGTGCCAGCAGTCAACCTAGCGGGCCTTCCTACGAGCAGTACTTC. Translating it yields CASSQPSGPSYEQYF. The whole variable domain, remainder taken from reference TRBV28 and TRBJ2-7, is DVKVTQSSRYLVKRTGEKVFLECVQDMDHENMFWYRQDPGLGLRLIYFSYDVKMKEKGDIPEGYSVSREKKERFSLILESASTNQTSMYLCASSQPSGPSYEQYFGPGTRLTVT.

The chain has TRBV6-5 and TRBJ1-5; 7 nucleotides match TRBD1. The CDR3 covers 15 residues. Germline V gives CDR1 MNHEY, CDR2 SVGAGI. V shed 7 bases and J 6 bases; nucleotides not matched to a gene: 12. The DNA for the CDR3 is TGTGCCAGCAAACGTACAGGGGATGGGGGTCAGCCCCAGCATTTT. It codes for CASKRTGDGGQPQHF.

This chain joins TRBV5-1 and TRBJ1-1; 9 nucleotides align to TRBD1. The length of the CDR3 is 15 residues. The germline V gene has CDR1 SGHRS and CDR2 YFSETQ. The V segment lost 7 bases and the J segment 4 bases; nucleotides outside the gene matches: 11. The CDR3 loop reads CASFRDRVESTEAFF. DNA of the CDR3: TGCGCCAGCTTCCGGGACAGGGTTGAAAGCACTGAAGCTTTCTTT.

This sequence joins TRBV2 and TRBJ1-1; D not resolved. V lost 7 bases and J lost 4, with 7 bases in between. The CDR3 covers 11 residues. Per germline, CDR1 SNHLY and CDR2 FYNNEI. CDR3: CASTGVTEAFF. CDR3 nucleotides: TGTGCCAGCACCGGAGTCACTGAAGCTTTCTTT.

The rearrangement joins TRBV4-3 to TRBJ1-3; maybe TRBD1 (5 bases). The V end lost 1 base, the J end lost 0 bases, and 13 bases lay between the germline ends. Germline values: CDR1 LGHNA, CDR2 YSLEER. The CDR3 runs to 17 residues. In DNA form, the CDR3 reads TGCGCCAGCAGCCAAGCGCCCGGGGGACTCTCTGGAAACACCATATATTTT. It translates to CASSQAPGGLSGNTIYF.

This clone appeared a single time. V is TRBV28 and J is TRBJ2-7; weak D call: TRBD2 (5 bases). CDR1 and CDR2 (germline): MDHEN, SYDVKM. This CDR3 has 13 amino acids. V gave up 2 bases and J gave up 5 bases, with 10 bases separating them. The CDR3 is CASSLVRGNEQYF. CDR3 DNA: TGTGCCAGCAGTTTAGTTCGGGGTAACGAGCAGTACTTC.